The 8 T cell receptor beta chains in this list originate from one sample, sequenced in a study of blood T cell repertoires in COVID-19. Sequencing was performed with immunoSEQ multiplex PCR; in TCRdb, only in-frame clones are kept and a portion is missing. Of approximately 150,000 clones in the sample, approximately 84% were seen once. Specimen: PBMCs or T cells enriched from blood (not recorded which). These receptors all stem from a woman aged 45-65 years with acute COVID-19.

V and J are TRBV7-3 and TRBJ2-1, with 9 positions matching TRBD1. The CDR3 sequence is 15 residues long. From germline, CDR1 is SGHTA and CDR2 FQGTGA. V dropped 5 bases and J dropped 7; count of bases not matched to a gene: 9. The CDR3 nucleotides read TGTGCCAGCAGCACTCAGGGACAGGGTAATAATGAGCAGTTCTTC. Its protein is CASSTQGQGNNEQFF.

The chain recombines TRBV12-3 or TRBV12-4 with TRBJ1-3, with D hard to call. V dropped 4 bases and J dropped 4 bases, with 5 bases sitting between them. CDR3 length equals 12 residues. The CDR3 DNA sequence: TGTGCCAGCAGTTCGACAGGAAACACCATATATTTT. Its translation: CASSSTGNTIYF.

A single count supports this clone. This chain links TRBV27 with TRBJ2-3; D perhaps matches TRBD2 (5 bases). Trimming cost V 3 bases and J 2 bases, with 15 bases left between them. The V gene's germline CDR1 is MNHEY and CDR2 SMNVEV (reference sequence). The CDR3 loop spans 16 amino acids. In DNA, the CDR3 is TGTGCCAGCAGTTTCTTTAGCGCCTCGAACACAGATACGCAGTATTTT. Protein sequence: CASSFFSASNTDTQYF.

The table lists this clone with a count of one. The chain carries TRBV20-1 and TRBJ2-2; unclear D gene. Trimming shortened V by 2 bases and J by 5 bases, and 3 bases separated the two germline ends. The CDR3 loop spans 11 amino acids. Germline loops: CDR1 DFQATT, CDR2 SNEGSKA (reference sequence). The CDR3 here is CSARSTGELFF. For the CDR3, the DNA is TGCAGTGCTAGATCGACCGGGGAGCTGTTTTTT.

The rearrangement uses TRBV20-1 and TRBJ1-2; D may be TRBD1 (5 bases). This CDR3 is built from 14 residues. Looked up from germline, CDR1 is DFQATT and CDR2 is SNEGSKA (reference sequence). Trimming pared 3 bases from V and 1 base from J, leaving 12 bases between. The CDR3, as DNA: TGCAGTGCTAGTGACCAGGGTAGTAACTATGGCTACACCTTC. This gives the protein CSASDQGSNYGYTF.

This clone has a single count. This rearrangement joins TRBV10-2 to TRBJ2-7, with TRBD2 identical over 8 bases. The CDR3 is 15 residues long. Germline assignment: CDR1 WSHSY and CDR2 SAAADI. The V gene end was trimmed by 3 bases and the J gene end by 2 bases; junction bases not matched to a gene: 6. The CDR3: CASSEAGVLTYEQYF. In DNA form, the CDR3 reads TGCGCCAGCAGTGAAGCGGGAGTCTTGACCTACGAGCAGTACTTC.

V and J are TRBV29-1 and TRBJ2-1; 12 bases line up with TRBD2. CDR1 is SQVTM and CDR2 is ANQGSEA in the germline V gene. The CDR3 covers 14 residues. V was pared by 7 bases and J by 5 bases, with 6 bases of the junction left unmatched. The CDR3 sequence is CSGLRLAGDNEQFF. For the CDR3, the DNA is TGCAGCGGACTCAGACTAGCGGGAGACAATGAGCAGTTCTTC.

V usage is TRBV11-2 and J usage is TRBJ1-3, with unresolved D. The CDR3 is 14 amino acids. Germline V lookup: CDR1 SGHAT, CDR2 FQNNGV. V shed 6 bases and J shed 2 bases, with 11 bases lying between them. The CDR3 loop is CASRAGKTGNTIYF. The DNA of the CDR3 is TGTGCCAGCAGGGCGGGAAAGACTGGAAACACCATATATTTT.